This entry features one TCR beta chain sequence. Documented time point: recipient sample about 28 days before transplant, after cytoreduction. The assay was immunoSEQ multiplex PCR, and TCRdb's table has in-frame clones only and misses some. This table holds about 7,400 clones, 88% found once. Trimming left V 4 bases short and J 7 bases short, with 11 bases between. Germline values: CDR1 LNHDA, CDR2 SQIVND (reference sequence). CDR3 size: 13 residues. This record comes from a study of T cell clonotyping in hematopoietic cell transplantation. The clonotype comes from a man in his 60s with acute myeloid leukemia. Some clones in this sample may be carry-over from other donors' samples. Specimen: peripheral blood mononuclear cells, collected before stem cell transplant. The chain links TRBV19 to TRBJ1-5, with D hard to call. The CDR3 DNA is TGTGCCAGTAGTACGGGAACTACACAGCCCCAGCATTTT. As protein: CASSTGTTQPQHF.